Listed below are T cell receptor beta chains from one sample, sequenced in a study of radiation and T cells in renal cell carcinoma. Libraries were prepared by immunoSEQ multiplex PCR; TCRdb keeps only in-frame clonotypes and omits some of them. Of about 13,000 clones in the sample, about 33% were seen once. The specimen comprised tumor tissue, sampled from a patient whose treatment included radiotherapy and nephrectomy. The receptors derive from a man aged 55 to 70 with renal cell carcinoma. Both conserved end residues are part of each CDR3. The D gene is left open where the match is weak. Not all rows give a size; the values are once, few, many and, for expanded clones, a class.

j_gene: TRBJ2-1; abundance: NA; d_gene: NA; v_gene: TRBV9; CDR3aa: CASSAPSGASYNEQFF; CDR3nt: TGTGCCAGCAGCGCCCCCTCCGGGGCCTCCTACAATGAGCAGTTCTTC
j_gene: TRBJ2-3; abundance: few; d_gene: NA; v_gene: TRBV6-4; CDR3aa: CASSDQEGGADTQYF; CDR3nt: TGTGCCAGCAGTGATCAGGAGGGGGGCGCAGATACGCAGTATTTT
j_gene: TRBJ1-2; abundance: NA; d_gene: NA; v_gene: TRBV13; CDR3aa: CASSLEGSINYGYTF; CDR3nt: TGTGCCAGCAGCTTAGAAGGGTCTATCAACTATGGCTACACCTTC
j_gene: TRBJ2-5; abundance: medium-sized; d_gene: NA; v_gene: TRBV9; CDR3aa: CASSVGSSQETQYF; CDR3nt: TGTGCCAGCAGCGTGGGCAGCAGCCAAGAGACCCAGTACTTC
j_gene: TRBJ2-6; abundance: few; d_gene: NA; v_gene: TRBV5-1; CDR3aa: CASSLSGAGANVLTF; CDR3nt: TGCGCCAGCAGCTTGTCCGGAGCTGGGGCCAACGTCCTGACTTTC
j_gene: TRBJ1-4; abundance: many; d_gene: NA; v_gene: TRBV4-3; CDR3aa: CASSHTIRRREKLFF; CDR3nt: TGCGCCAGCAGCCACACCATCAGAAGGAGGGAAAAACTGTTTTTT
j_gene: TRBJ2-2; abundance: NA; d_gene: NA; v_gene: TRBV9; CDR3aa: CASSVGRGRAGELFF; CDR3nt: TGTGCCAGCAGCGTGGGCAGGGGCCGAGCCGGGGAGCTGTTTTTT
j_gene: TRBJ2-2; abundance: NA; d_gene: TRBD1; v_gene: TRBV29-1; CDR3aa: CSALGTENTGELFF; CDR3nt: TGCAGCGCACTCGGGACAGAGAACACCGGGGAGCTGTTTTTT
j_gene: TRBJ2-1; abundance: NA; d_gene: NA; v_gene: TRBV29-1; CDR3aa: CSVALRAYNEQFF; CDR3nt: TGCAGCGTTGCTCTCAGGGCCTACAATGAGCAGTTCTTC
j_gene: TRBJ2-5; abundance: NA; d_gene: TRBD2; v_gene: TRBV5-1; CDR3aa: CASSPLTSGGPEETQYF; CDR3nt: TGCGCCAGCAGCCCGCTAACTAGCGGGGGTCCCGAAGAGACCCAGTACTTC
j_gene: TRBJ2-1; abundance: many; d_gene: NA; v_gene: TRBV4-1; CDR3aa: CASSQAQEANEQFF; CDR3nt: TGCGCCAGCAGCCAGGCCCAAGAGGCTAATGAGCAGTTCTTC
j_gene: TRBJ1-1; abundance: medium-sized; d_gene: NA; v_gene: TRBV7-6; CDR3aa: CASSSDLLNTEAFF; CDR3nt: TGTGCCAGCAGCTCAGACCTGTTGAACACTGAAGCTTTCTTT
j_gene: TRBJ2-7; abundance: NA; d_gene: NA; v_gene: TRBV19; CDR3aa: CASSMSGVSYEQYF; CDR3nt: TGTGCCAGTAGTATGTCCGGGGTCTCCTACGAGCAGTACTTC
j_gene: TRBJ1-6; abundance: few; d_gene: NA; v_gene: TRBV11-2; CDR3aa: CASSLNRAYNSPLHF; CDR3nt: TGTGCCAGCAGCTTAAACAGGGCCTATAATTCACCCCTCCACTTT
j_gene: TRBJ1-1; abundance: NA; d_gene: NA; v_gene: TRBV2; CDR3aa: CASSVRGGDTEAFF; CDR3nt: TGTGCCAGCAGTGTTCGGGGGGGAGACACTGAAGCTTTCTTT
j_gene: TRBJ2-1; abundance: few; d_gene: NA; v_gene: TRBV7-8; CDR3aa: CASRLTGQRHDEQFF; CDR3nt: TGTGCCAGCAGATTAACAGGACAGAGACACGATGAGCAGTTCTTC
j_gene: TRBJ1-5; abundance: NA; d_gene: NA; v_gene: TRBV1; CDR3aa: CTSSLDRGLSNQPQHF; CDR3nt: TGCACCAGCAGCCTGGACAGGGGCCTGAGCAATCAGCCCCAGCATTTT
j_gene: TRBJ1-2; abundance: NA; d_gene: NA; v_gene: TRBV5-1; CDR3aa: CASSLDFSGYTF; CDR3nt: TGCGCCAGCAGCTTGGACTTTTCTGGCTACACCTTC
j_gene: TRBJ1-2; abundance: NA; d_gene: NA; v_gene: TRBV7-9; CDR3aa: CASSPTTDYGYTF; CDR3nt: TGTGCCAGCAGCCCGACGACCGATTATGGCTACACCTTC
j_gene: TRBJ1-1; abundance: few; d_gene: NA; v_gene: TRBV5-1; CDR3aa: CASTWTTMNTEAFF; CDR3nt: TGCGCCAGCACCTGGACAACCATGAACACTGAAGCTTTCTTT
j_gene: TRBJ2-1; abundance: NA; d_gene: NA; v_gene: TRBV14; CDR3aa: CASSQVISGPYNEQFF; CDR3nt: TGTGCCAGCAGCCAAGTAATATCGGGGCCCTACAATGAGCAGTTCTTC
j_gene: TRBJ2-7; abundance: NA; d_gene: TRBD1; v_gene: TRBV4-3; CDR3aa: CASSYSGTGESYEQYF; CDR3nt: TGCGCCAGCAGCTATAGCGGGACAGGGGAGAGTTACGAGCAGTACTTC
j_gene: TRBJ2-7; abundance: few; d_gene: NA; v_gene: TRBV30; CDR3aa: CAWSVVGGGYEQYF; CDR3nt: TGTGCCTGGAGTGTTGTGGGGGGCGGCTACGAGCAGTACTTC
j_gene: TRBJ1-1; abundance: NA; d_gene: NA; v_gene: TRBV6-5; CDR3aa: CASSYPVKGRTEAFF; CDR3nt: TGTGCCAGCAGTTACCCCGTGAAGGGAAGGACTGAAGCTTTCTTT
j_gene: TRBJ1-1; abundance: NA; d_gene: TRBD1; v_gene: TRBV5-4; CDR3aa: CASSLGQGLDTEAFF; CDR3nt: TGTGCCAGCAGCTTAGGACAGGGGCTGGACACTGAAGCTTTCTTT
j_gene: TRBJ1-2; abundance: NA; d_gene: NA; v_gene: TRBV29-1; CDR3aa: CSVYEGGRGGYTF; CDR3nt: TGCAGCGTTTATGAGGGGGGGCGAGGTGGCTACACCTTC
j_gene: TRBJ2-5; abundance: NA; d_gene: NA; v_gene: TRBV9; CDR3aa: CASSIRQDQETQYF; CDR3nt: TGTGCCAGCAGCATCCGACAAGACCAAGAGACCCAGTACTTC
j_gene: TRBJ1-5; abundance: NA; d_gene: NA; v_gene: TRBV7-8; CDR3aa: CASSLVQAFNQPQHF; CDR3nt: TGTGCCAGCAGCTTAGTCCAGGCATTTAACCAGCCCCAGCATTTT
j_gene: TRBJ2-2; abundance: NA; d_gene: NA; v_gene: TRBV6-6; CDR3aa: CASSTSGGELFF; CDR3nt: TGTGCCAGCAGCACGTCCGGCGGGGAGCTGTTTTTT
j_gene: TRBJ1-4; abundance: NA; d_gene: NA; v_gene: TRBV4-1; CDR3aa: CASSQQHPIDSEKLFF; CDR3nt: TGCGCCAGCAGCCAGCAACATCCGATCGACAGTGAAAAACTGTTTTTT
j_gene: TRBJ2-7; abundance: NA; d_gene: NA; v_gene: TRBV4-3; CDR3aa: CASSQDRGTVYYEQYF; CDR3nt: TGCGCCAGCAGCCAAGACCGAGGGACCGTATACTACGAGCAGTACTTC
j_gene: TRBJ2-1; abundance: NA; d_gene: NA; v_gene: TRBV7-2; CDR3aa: CASSHSADSSYNEQFF; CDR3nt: TGTGCCAGCAGCCATAGTGCGGATAGCTCCTACAATGAGCAGTTCTTC
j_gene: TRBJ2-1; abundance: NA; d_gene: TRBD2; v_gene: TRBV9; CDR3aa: CASSVSGGSYNEQFF; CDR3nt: TGTGCCAGCAGTGTTAGCGGGGGTTCCTACAATGAGCAGTTCTTC
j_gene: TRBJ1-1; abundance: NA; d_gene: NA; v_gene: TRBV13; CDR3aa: CASSLEREMNTEAFF; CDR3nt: TGTGCCAGCAGCTTAGAAAGGGAAATGAACACTGAGGCTTTCTTT
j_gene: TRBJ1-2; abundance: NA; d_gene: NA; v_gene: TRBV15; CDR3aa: CATSPASGGPFGGYTF; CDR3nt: TGTGCCACCAGCCCCGCGTCAGGCGGCCCCTTCGGTGGCTACACCTTC
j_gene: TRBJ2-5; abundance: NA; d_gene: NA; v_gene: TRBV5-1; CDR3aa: CASSLDGETQYF; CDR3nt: TGCGCCAGCAGCTTGGACGGGGAGACCCAGTACTTC
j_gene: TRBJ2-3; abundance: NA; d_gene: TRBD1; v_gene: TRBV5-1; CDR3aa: CASSQGDRSTDTQYF; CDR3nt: TGCGCCAGCAGCCAGGGGGACCGAAGCACAGATACGCAGTATTTT